The next 14 T cell receptor beta chains were all read from a single sample in a study of T cells in Graves' hyperthyroidism and ophthalmopathy. RNA transcripts were the template for amplifying TCR beta CDR3 regions. The HTBI primer set drove a first-round RT-PCR of the TCR CDR3. TCRdb independently ran MiXCR on the multiplex PCR reads; one entry per CDR3 protein. The sample lists over 650,000 distinct CDR3 sequences, about 45% occurring once. Sequences were obtained from peripheral blood or thyroid tissue (not recorded which). The receptors derive from an adult man with Graves' disease, either hyperthyroidism or ophthalmopathy (not recorded which).

This clonotype was detected only once. The rearrangement links TRBV20-1 to TRBJ1-2; the match to TRBD1 covers 8 bases. Germline CDR1 is DFQATT and CDR2 is SNEGSKA (reference sequence). CDR3 length: 11 amino acids. The trim removed 3 bases at V and 7 bases at J, leaving 1 base unmatched. The CDR3 sequence is CSASGTGGYTF. The CDR3 DNA follows: TGCAGTGCTAGTGGGACAGGTGGCTACACCTTC.

The chain couples TRBV29-1 to TRBJ1-4; no definite D call. V gave up 4 bases and J gave up 7 bases, with 16 bases separating them. Germline V CDR1 and CDR2: SQVTM, ANQGSEA. This CDR3 comprises 14 residues. The CDR3 spells CSVGLGPNTEKLFF. CDR3 in DNA: TGCAGCGTTGGGTTAGGGCCCAACACTGAAAAACTGTTTTTT.

Notes on this clonotype: At one boundary the junction diverges from the germline segment, which might be a read error. The CDR3 is CASSLQTGPYEQYF. In nucleotides, the CDR3 is TGCGCCAGCAGCTTACAAACAGGGCCCTACGAGCAGTACTTC. V usage is TRBV7-9 and J usage is TRBJ2-7; D might be TRBD1 (6 bases). Germline V lookup: CDR1 SEHNR, CDR2 FQNEAQ (reference sequence). This CDR3 spans 14 amino acids. Variable domain in full (rest from reference TRBV7-9 and TRBJ2-7): DTGVSQNPRHKITKRGQNVTFRCDPISEHNRLYWYRQTLGQGPEFLTYFQNEAQLEKSRLLSDRFSAERPKGSFSTLEIQRTEQGDSAMYLCASSLQTGPYEQYFGPGTRLTVT.

This clonotype appeared a few times. This rearrangement joins TRBV2 to TRBJ1-5; D is unclear. Trimming took off 2 bases at V and 1 base at J, with 6 bases between the two ends. This CDR3 spans 14 amino acids. Per germline, CDR1 SNHLY and CDR2 FYNNEI. CDR3 nucleotides: TGTGCCAGCAGTGAATACCTAAGCAATCAGCCCCAGCATTTT. It specifies CASSEYLSNQPQHF.

This chain links TRBV5-1 with TRBJ1-1, with D tentatively TRBD1 (5 bases). The CDR3 consists of 17 residues. The germline V gene has CDR1 SGHRS and CDR2 YFSETQ. Trimming left V 0 bases short and J 4 bases short, with 19 bases between. The CDR3 region is CASSLDGPGPRGTEAFF. The DNA for the CDR3 is TGCGCCAGCAGCTTGGACGGCCCGGGACCCAGAGGCACTGAAGCTTTCTTT.

This clonotype has a count of ten or more. J is TRBJ1-2 and V is TRBV29-1; D is undetermined. Between the trimmed V and J ends, which lost 2 bases and 3 bases, there was a span of 7 bases. The CDR3 loop spans 12 amino acids. Per the germline V gene, CDR1 is SQVTM and CDR2 is ANQGSEA. CDR3: CSVEKGYYGYTF. The DNA of the CDR3 is TGCAGCGTTGAAAAAGGGTACTATGGCTACACCTTC.

This clonotype was observed a few times. The chain employs TRBV10-3 and TRBJ1-5, with D perhaps matching TRBD1 (5 bases). V lost 3 bases and J 11 bases, leaving 11 bases between the germline ends. The CDR3 sequence is 12 residues long. Germline V gene data show CDR1 as ENHRY and CDR2 as SYGVKD. CDR3 region: CAISDGGETQHF. Written as DNA, the CDR3 is TGTGCCATCAGTGATGGGGGGGAGACCCAGCATTTT.

This clonotype was observed many times. The V call is TRBV6-6, the J call TRBJ1-5; TRBD1 aligns across 9 bases. Germline V gives CDR1 MNHNY, CDR2 SVGAGI (reference sequence). This CDR3 has 15 residues. The trim removed 0 bases at V and 6 bases at J, leaving 3 bases unmatched. CDR3 region: CASSYSTGQGQPQHF. The CDR3 region has the DNA TGTGCCAGCAGTTACTCTACGGGACAGGGTCAGCCCCAGCATTTT.

CDR3: CASSVEGIREETQYF. CDR3 in DNA: TGTGCCAGCAGCGTAGAGGGGATCCGCGAAGAGACCCAGTACTTC. The V call is TRBV9, the J call TRBJ2-5; D possibly corresponds to TRBD1 (5 bases). The germline V gene has CDR1 SGDLS and CDR2 YYNGEE. Trimming stripped 0 bases from V and 3 bases from J, with 12 bases between. The CDR3 has 15 residues.

This chain connects TRBV10-3 to TRBJ1-2; 7 bases map to TRBD1. There are 15 residues in the CDR3. Per the germline V gene, CDR1 is ENHRY and CDR2 is SYGVKD. The V and J ends lost 7 bases and 5 bases, in that order; junction bases with no gene match: 13. The CDR3 loop is CAINTGRGGNYGYTF. CDR3 in DNA: TGTGCCATCAACACAGGAAGAGGGGGCAATTATGGCTACACCTTC.

The V call is TRBV20-1, the J call TRBJ2-5, with D uncertain. The CDR3 runs 14 residues. Germline V gives CDR1 DFQATT, CDR2 SNEGSKA (reference sequence). V shed 4 bases and J shed 5 bases, with 17 bases lying between them. CDR3 DNA sequence: TGCAGTGCTATCAATAACGGGTTTGCTGAGACCCAGTACTTC. Protein: CSAINNGFAETQYF.

The chain carries TRBV7-9 and TRBJ2-5, with D possibly matching TRBD2 (6 bases). The V gene's germline CDR1 is SEHNR and CDR2 FQNEAQ (reference sequence). V dropped 2 bases and J dropped 5 bases, with 12 bases sitting between them. The CDR3 has 14 residues. CDR3 in amino acids: CASSLSEGWETQYF. The CDR3 DNA reads TGTGCCAGCAGCTTATCGGAGGGGTGGGAGACCCAGTACTTC.

This chain uses TRBV12-3 or TRBV12-4 with TRBJ2-5, with D perhaps TRBD2 (6 bases). CDR3 length equals 15 residues. Trimming took 3 bases from V and 2 from J, leaving 13 bases between them. CDR3: CASSFSGGRQETQYF. The CDR3 DNA reads as TGTGCCAGCAGTTTCAGCGGTGGGAGGCAAGAGACCCAGTACTTC.

This clonotype was seen a handful of times. A much larger clone differs by one base, so this may be a read error. The rearrangement joins TRBV7-9 to TRBJ1-2; no definite D call. This CDR3 contains 14 residues. CDR1 SEHNR and CDR2 FQNEAQ come from the germline V gene (reference sequence). The V end lost 1 base, the J end lost 0 bases, and 6 bases lay between the germline ends. CDR3 loop: CASSLVTANYGYTF. CDR3 nucleotides: TGTGCCAGCAGCTTAGTTACAGCTAACTATGGCTACACCTTC.